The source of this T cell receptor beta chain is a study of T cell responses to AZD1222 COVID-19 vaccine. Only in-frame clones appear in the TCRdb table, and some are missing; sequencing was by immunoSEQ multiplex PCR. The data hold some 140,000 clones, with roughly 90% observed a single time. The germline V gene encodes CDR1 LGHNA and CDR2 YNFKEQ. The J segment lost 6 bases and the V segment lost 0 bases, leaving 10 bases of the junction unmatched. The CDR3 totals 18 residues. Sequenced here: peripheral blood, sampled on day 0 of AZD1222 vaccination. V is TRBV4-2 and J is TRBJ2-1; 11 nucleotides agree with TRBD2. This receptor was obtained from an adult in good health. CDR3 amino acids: CASSQDGLAGGGSNEQFF. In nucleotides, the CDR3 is TGTGCCAGCAGCCAAGATGGGCTAGCGGGAGGCGGGAGCAATGAGCAGTTCTTC.